One sample yielded the 14 T cell receptor beta chains listed below, sequenced in a study of blood T cell repertoires in COVID-19. Measured with immunoSEQ multiplex PCR; TCRdb has only the in-frame clones, and not every one. Of a few hundred thousand clones in the sample, about 89% were seen once. Sequencing input: PBMCs or T cells enriched from blood (not recorded which). The receptor set was obtained from a woman aged 40 to 50 who had been exposed to COVID-19.

The chain has TRBV24-1 and TRBJ2-3; 7 positions agree with TRBD2. This CDR3 spans 16 amino acids. After removal of 6 bases from V and 3 bases from J, the junction contained 11 bases not matched to a gene. The germline gives CDR1 KGHDR, CDR2 SFDVKD. The CDR3 is CATSPGRGEATDTQYF. The CDR3 nucleotides are TGTGCCACCAGTCCCGGTCGGGGGGAGGCAACAGATACGCAGTATTTT.

J is TRBJ2-7 and V is TRBV7-2; maybe TRBD1 (7 bases). The germline gives CDR1 SGHTA, CDR2 FQGNSA. The CDR3 is 13 residues long. V lost 8 bases and J 7 bases, leaving 18 bases between the germline ends. The CDR3 region is CASRSGGLGEQYF. CDR3 in DNA: TGTGCCAGCCGGTCAGGGGGGCTGGGGGAGCAGTACTTC.

The rearrangement links TRBV19 to TRBJ1-2; 11 positions agree with TRBD1. The CDR3 spans 17 residues. The V gene end was trimmed by 5 bases and the J gene end by 5 bases; junction bases not matched to a gene: 13. In germline, CDR1 is LNHDA, CDR2 SQIVND (reference sequence). CDR3 loop: CASSPTWTGGLGYGYTF. CDR3 DNA: TGTGCCAGTAGTCCAACTTGGACAGGGGGCCTTGGATATGGCTACACCTTC.

CDR3 sequence: CASSGTGNYGYTF. DNA of the CDR3: TGTGCCAGCAGCGGGACAGGGAACTATGGCTACACCTTC. This rearrangement joins TRBV3-1 (or the pseudogene TRBV3-2) to TRBJ1-2, with TRBD1 identical over 9 bases. CDR3 length: 13 residues. CDR1 is LGHDT and CDR2 is YNNKEL in the germline V gene (reference sequence). The V gene end was trimmed by 5 bases and the J gene end by 2 bases; junction bases not matched to a gene: 0.

The genes are TRBV5-5 and TRBJ1-5, with a tentative D call TRBD1 (5 bases). Germline CDR1 SGHKS, CDR2 YYEKEE (reference sequence). Trimming left V 0 bases short and J 7 bases short, with 8 bases between. The CDR3 has 13 amino acids. The CDR3 region is CASSLARGQPQHF. CDR3 sequence (DNA): TGTGCCAGCAGCTTGGCGCGGGGGCAGCCCCAGCATTTT. Complete variable domain (other parts from reference TRBV5-5 and TRBJ1-5): DAGVTQSPTHLIKTRGQQVTLRCSPISGHKSVSWYQQVLGQGPQFIFQYYEKEERGRGNFPDRFSARQFPNYSSELNVNALLLGDSALYLCASSLARGQPQHFGDGTRLSIL.

The rearrangement links TRBV11-2 to TRBJ1-2, with TRBD1 matching over 9 bases. Germline V gives CDR1 SGHAT, CDR2 FQNNGV. The CDR3 sequence is 15 residues long. V shed 5 bases, J shed 5 bases, and the junction held 9 bases outside the gene matches. This CDR3 reads CASSPKGQGRYGYTF. For the CDR3, the DNA is TGTGCCAGCAGCCCTAAGGGACAGGGAAGGTATGGCTACACCTTC.

As to this clone: Additional DNA sequences in this sample encode the identical CDR3. The CDR3 reads CASSREGGYGYTF. The DNA of the CDR3 is TGTGCCAGCAGCCGAGAAGGGGGCTATGGCTACACCTTC. The gene calls are TRBV3-1 (or the pseudogene TRBV3-2) and TRBJ1-2; D perhaps matches TRBD1 (6 bases). Germline CDR1 LGHDT, CDR2 YNNKEL (reference sequence). This CDR3 region has 13 residues. V was shortened by 4 bases and J by 4 bases, with 10 bases between the two germline ends.

As concerns this clone: Other DNA sequences from this sample encode an identical CDR3 as well. The chain combines TRBV9 with TRBJ2-1; TRBD1 might be the D (6 bases). This CDR3 spans 15 amino acids. Trimming took off 4 bases at V and 1 base at J, with 12 bases between the two ends. Germline CDR1 and CDR2: SGDLS and YYNGEE. CDR3 bases: TGTGCCAGCAGCACGCGTGGACAGTCCTACAATGAGCAGTTCTTC. Protein sequence: CASSTRGQSYNEQFF.

The chain employs TRBV5-1 and TRBJ1-2; D perhaps matches TRBD1 (5 bases). V lost 4 bases, J lost 5 bases, and 18 bases lay in between. Germline CDR1 is SGHRS and CDR2 is YFSETQ. CDR3 length: 15 residues. Written as DNA, the CDR3 is TGCGCCAGCAGCCCCCGGCCCGGGGGGGGATATGGCTACACCTTC. Protein product: CASSPRPGGGYGYTF. The whole variable domain, remainder taken from reference TRBV5-1 and TRBJ1-2, is KAGVTQTPRYLIKTRGQQVTLSCSPISGHRSVSWYQQTPGQGLQFLFEYFSETQRNKGNFPGRFSGRQFSNSRSEMNVSTLELGDSALYLCASSPRPGGGYGYTFGSGTRLTVV.

The V and J genes are TRBV5-4 and TRBJ1-2; D remains ambiguous. The CDR3 is 14 amino acids. CDR1 and CDR2 from the germline V gene are SGHNT and YYREEE (reference sequence). V shed 4 bases and J shed 0 bases, with 10 bases lying between them. This CDR3 is CASSPGAANYGYTF. The CDR3 DNA reads as TGTGCCAGCAGCCCCGGAGCGGCTAACTATGGCTACACCTTC.

The rearrangement links TRBV30 to TRBJ1-2; 9 bases are shared with TRBD1. There are 13 residues in the CDR3. Germline CDR1 is GTSNPN and CDR2 is SVGIG (reference sequence). Trimming removed 2 bases from V and 6 bases from J; junction bases left unmatched: 4. The chain's CDR3 is CAWSSGQGNGYTF. CDR3 bases: TGTGCCTGGAGTTCTGGACAGGGGAATGGCTACACCTTC.

The chain couples TRBV10-1 to TRBJ2-7; TRBD2 aligns across 7 bases. Germline V gene data show CDR1 as WNHNN and CDR2 as SYGVQD (reference sequence). V dropped 4 bases and J dropped 0; count of bases not matched to a gene: 3. The CDR3 is made up of 14 amino acids. CDR3 nucleotide sequence: TGCGCCAGCAGTGCCCAGCGGGACTCCTACGAGCAGTACTTC. This codes for CASSAQRDSYEQYF.

The V gene is TRBV6-1, the J gene TRBJ2-1; possibly TRBD2 for D (7 bases). This CDR3 comprises 13 residues. The V end lost 3 bases, the J end lost 10 bases, and 13 bases lay between the germline ends. The germline V gene encodes CDR1 MNHNS and CDR2 SASEGT. CDR3 DNA: TGTGCCAGCAGTGAGTTGGGGAGGGGGGAGCAGTTCTTC. Residues: CASSELGRGEQFF.

The genes are TRBV6-2 or TRBV6-3 and TRBJ2-7; 9 nucleotides agree with TRBD1. V shed 6 bases and J 1 base; nucleotides not matched to a gene: 7. The CDR3 covers 15 residues. Germline V gene data show CDR1 as MNHEY and CDR2 as SVGEGT. CDR3 sequence (DNA): TGTGCCAGCAGCTTTGACAGGGGGTTGTCCTACGAGCAGTACTTC. Translation gives CASSFDRGLSYEQYF.